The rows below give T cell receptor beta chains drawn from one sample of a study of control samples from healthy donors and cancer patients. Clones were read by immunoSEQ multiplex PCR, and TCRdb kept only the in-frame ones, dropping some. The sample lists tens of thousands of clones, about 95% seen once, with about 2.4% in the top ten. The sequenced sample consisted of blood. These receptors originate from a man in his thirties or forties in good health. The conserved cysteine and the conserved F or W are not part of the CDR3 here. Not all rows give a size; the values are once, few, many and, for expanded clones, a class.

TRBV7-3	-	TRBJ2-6	ASSGSGANVLT
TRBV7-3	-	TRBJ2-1	ASSPTHQSYNEQF
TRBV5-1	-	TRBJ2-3	ASSLNSLGTDTQY
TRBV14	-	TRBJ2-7	ASSLSGAQYEQY
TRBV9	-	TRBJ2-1	ASSVALAGDEQF
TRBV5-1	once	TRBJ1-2	ASSLDRGRDYGYT
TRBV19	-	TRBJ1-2	ASSIVEGHGYT
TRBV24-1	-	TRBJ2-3	ATSDPTSGRAKTDTQY
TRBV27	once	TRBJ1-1	ASRTTGNTEAF
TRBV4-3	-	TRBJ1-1	ASSQVIQNTEAF
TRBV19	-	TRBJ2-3	ASSIRGGSTDTQY
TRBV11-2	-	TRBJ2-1	ASSLSGLAGGLNEQF
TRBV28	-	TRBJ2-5	ASSKPGQNQETQY
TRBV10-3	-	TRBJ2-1	AISVGNEQF
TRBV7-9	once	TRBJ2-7	ASSLLLTGNEQY
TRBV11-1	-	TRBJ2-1	ASSLLAGTENEQF
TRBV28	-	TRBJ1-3	ASSSPYRSGNTIY
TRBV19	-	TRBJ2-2	ARSIFLGGGTGELF
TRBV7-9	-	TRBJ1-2	ASSLDSGSYGYT
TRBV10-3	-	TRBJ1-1	AITNLTSSNTEAF
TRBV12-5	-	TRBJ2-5	ASELSAPRETQY
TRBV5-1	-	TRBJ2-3	ASSLRARQTDTQY
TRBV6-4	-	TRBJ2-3	ASSAKGEGADTQY
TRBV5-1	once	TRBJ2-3	ASSLDGLAGAKTDTQY
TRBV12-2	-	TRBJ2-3	ASRLVGRATDTQY
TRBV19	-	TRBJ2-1	ASTPGGAYNEQF
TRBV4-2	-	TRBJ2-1	ASSQDVAGGPNEQF
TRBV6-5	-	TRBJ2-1	ASSNRGRQF
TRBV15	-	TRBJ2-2	ATSRTVRGELF
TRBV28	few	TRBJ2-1	ASSLRAEQF
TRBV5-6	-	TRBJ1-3	ASSGGGSGNTIY
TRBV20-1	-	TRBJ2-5	SAFEETQY
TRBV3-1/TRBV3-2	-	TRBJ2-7	ASSQVYEQY
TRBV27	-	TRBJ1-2	ASSLSGSSIYGYT
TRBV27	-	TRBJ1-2	ASSPQGAGYT
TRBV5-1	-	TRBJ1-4	ASSLDPNEKLF
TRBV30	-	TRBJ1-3	AWRYFSGNTIY
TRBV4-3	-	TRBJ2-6	ASSQDLGSGANVLT
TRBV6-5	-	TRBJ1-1	ASSTSGGWTEAF
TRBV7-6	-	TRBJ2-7	ASSLSPGEQY
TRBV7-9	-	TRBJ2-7	ASSFGGLAGGAHEQY
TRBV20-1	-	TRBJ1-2	SALGYT
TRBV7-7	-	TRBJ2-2	ASSLVGTGVTGELF
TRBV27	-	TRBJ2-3	ASRRGDTQY
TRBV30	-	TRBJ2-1	AWKRTGVNEQF
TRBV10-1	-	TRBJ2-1	ATGTSGGLNEQF
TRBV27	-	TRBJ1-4	ASSYKQGYRDEKLF
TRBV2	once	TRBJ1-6	ARRQGRDSPLH